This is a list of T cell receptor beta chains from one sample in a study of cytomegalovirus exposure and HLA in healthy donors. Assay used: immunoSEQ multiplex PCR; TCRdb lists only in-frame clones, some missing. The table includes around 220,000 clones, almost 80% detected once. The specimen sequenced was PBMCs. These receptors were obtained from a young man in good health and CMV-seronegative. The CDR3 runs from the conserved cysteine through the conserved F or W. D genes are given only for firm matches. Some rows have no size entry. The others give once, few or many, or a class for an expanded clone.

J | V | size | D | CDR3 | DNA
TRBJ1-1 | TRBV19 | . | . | CASSETGLSNTEAFF | TGTGCCAGTAGTGAAACAGGGCTATCTAACACTGAAGCTTTCTTT
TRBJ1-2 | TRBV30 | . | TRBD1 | CAWSATGVLGYTF | TGTGCCTGGAGTGCGACAGGGGTGCTCGGCTACACCTTC
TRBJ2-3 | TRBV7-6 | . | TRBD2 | CASSLVVAGGVHSFTDTQYF | TGTGCCAGCAGCTTAGTGGTAGCGGGGGGTGTACATTCCTTCACAGATACGCAGTATTTT
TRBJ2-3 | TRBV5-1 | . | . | CASTGWGTDTQYF | TGCGCCAGCACGGGTTGGGGCACAGATACGCAGTATTTT
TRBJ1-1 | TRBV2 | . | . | CASSESRNTEAFF | TGTGCCAGCAGTGAGTCGAGGAACACTGAAGCTTTCTTT
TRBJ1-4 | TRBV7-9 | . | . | CASSLGLDEKLFF | TGTGCCAGCAGCTTAGGTCTAGATGAAAAACTGTTTTTT
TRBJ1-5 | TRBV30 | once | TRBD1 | CAWSGGQADQPQHF | TGTGCCTGGAGTGGAGGACAGGCGGACCAGCCCCAGCATTTT
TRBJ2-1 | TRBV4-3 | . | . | CASSRSEAASYNEQFF | TGCGCCAGCAGCCGAAGTGAAGCGGCATCCTACAATGAGCAGTTCTTC
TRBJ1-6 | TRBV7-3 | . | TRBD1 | CASSLRGQGDSPLHF | TGTGCCAGCAGCTTAAGGGGACAGGGGGATTCACCCCTCCACTTT
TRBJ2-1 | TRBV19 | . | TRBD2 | CASTGSLAGESNEQFF | TGTGCCAGTACCGGGTCACTAGCGGGAGAGTCCAATGAGCAGTTCTTC
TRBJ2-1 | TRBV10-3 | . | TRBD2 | CAISEQTSGNSNEQFF | TGTGCCATCAGTGAGCAGACTAGCGGGAATTCAAATGAGCAGTTCTTC
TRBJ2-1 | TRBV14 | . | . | CASSQRLGGSNEQFF | TGTGCCAGCAGCCAACGGTTAGGCGGCTCCAATGAGCAGTTCTTC
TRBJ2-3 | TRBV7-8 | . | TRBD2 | CASSLVAGAADTQYF | TGTGCCAGCAGCTTAGTAGCGGGGGCGGCAGATACGCAGTATTTT
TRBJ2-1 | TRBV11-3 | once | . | CASSTRKDSFNEQFF | TGTGCCAGCAGCACACGGAAGGACAGCTTCAATGAGCAGTTCTTC
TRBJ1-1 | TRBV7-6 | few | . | CASSLADSVNTEAFF | TGTGCCAGCAGCTTAGCCGACAGTGTGAACACTGAAGCTTTCTTT
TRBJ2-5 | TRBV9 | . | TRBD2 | CASSVGSSGSPETQYF | TGTGCCAGCAGCGTAGGTTCTAGCGGGAGTCCAGAGACCCAGTACTTC
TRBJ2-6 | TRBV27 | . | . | CASKPSGANVLTF | TGTGCCAGCAAGCCGTCTGGGGCCAACGTCCTGACTTTC
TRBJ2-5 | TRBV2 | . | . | CASSDPRFQETQYF | TGTGCCAGCAGTGATCCCAGGTTCCAAGAGACCCAGTACTTC
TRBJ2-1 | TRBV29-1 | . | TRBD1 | CSHKSGTGGSGSRVNEQFF | TGCAGTCATAAATCCGGGACAGGGGGTAGCGGGAGTAGGGTAAATGAGCAGTTCTTC
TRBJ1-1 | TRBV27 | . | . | CASSPGTGPGTEAFF | TGTGCCAGCAGTCCGGGCACAGGTCCGGGCACTGAAGCTTTCTTT
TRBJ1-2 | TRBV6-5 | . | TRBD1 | CASSYVRQGRGYTF | TGTGCCAGCAGTTACGTGAGACAGGGCCGAGGCTACACCTTC
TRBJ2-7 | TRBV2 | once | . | CASRQLAPEQYF | TGTGCCAGTCGACAGTTAGCCCCTGAGCAGTACTTC
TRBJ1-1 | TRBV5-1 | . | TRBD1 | CASSREDRARTEAFF | TGCGCCAGCAGCAGAGAGGACAGGGCGAGGACTGAAGCTTTCTTT
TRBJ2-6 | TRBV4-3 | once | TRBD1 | CASSPTGTASTGANVLTF | TGCGCCAGCAGCCCGACCGGGACAGCCTCCACTGGGGCCAACGTCCTGACTTTC
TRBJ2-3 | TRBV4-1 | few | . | CASSQDPPGDADTQYF | TGCGCCAGCAGCCAAGATCCGCCAGGGGACGCAGATACGCAGTATTTT